This T cell receptor beta chain was recorded in a study of vaccination and CD4 T cells after COVID-19 (dated 2022 in TCRdb). Some background on the complete study: Every convalescent patient had a positive nasal swab PCR test for SARS-CoV-2, with mild disease in roughly nine patients and severe disease in one. Post-vaccine blood samples were obtained a median of about 72 days after the second vaccine dose, with a range of roughly 14 to 241 days. The spike-specific CD4+ TCR repertoire was compared before and after mRNA vaccination in ten to eleven COVID-19 convalescent patients and several infection-naive healthy vaccine recipients. Post-COVID blood samples from convalescent patients were collected a median of approximately 100 days after diagnosis, with a range of about 35 to 180 days. Control cultures received a CEFX viral epitope pool as the positive control, an HIV-1 Nef peptide pool as the negative control, or no peptide. The convalescent cohort comprised six males and four females, including two Hispanic individuals, seven Caucasians, two Asians and one multiracial person. Overlapping spike peptide pools from SARS-CoV-2 and from the common cold coronaviruses HCoV-NL63, HCoV-OC43 and HCoV-229E were used as culture stimuli. Two doses of either the Pfizer-BioNTech BNT162b2 vaccine (n=8) or the Moderna mRNA-1273 vaccine (n=2) were administered to participants.

This specimen's treatment or condition label, interpreted: roughly 10-day PBMC culture with coronavirus spike peptide pools or control peptides (ViraFEST assay). The ViraFEST assay was used in the study, in which antigen-specific T cells were expanded with peptide pools and expanded clonotypes were subsequently identified by TCR sequencing. The positive SARS-CoV-2 PCR tests of the convalescent patients were dated from March to December 2020, before the Alpha, Beta and Delta variants emerged in the United States. Each well held some 2 million PBMCs cultured with roughly 10 ug/ml peptide pools in IMDM containing approximately 5% human AB serum and approximately 10 IU/ml IL-2. Half of the culture medium was replaced with fresh IL-2-containing medium on days 3 and 7. Once the cells had been in culture for ten to eleven days, the EasySep CD4+ T cell isolation kit was used to isolate CD4+ T cells by negative selection. PBMCs were separated from whole blood using Ficoll-Paque Plus gradient centrifugation and then either used fresh or cryopreserved at -140C. Each culture condition was generally run in triplicate wells.

Comment on this clonotype: The clone's antigen remains unknown. No clone much larger than this one lies a single base away; base qualities are absent.

What the work shows at the level of the full study, not this receptor alone: In convalescent patients, a median 86.3% of post-vaccine SARS-CoV-2-reactive clones were detected only after vaccination, and vaccine-specific priming was suggested by this finding. Only a relatively small number of convalescent patients were included in the study, and early timepoints following natural infection were not analyzed. Of the vaccine-specific clones found in convalescent patients, nearly all (304 of 307) were mono-reactive for SARS-CoV-2 spike instead of being cross-reactive with common cold coronaviruses. An increase in the median number of SARS-CoV-2-reactive clonotypes from around 20 after infection to some 40 after vaccination was observed, but the change was not found to be significant.

Counted from cysteine to phenylalanine, this CDR3 has 16 amino acids. The sequence is cut down to CDR3 DNA, 48 bases in frame from base 1. Looking up the germline V gene yields CDR1 MDHEN and CDR2 SYDVKM. V is shortened by 4 bases, J by 4 bases, and the region joining them spans 18 bases. Library preparation was by PCR. DNA from cultured CD4+ T cells underwent TCR sequencing with the Oncomine TCR Beta short-read assay at the Johns Hopkins FTIC core. Genomic DNA was extracted from the cultured CD4+ T cells with the QIAamp micro DNA kit. Oncomine TCR Beta libraries from cultured CD4+ T cells were pooled using unique dual indexes and sequenced on an Illumina iSeq 100. In the source study's methods: Non-productive sequences were filtered out, and CDR3s that did not start with C, did not end with F or W, or were shorter than 7 amino acids were discarded. The MANAFEST web application identified antigen-specific clonotypes by comparing peptide-stimulated wells against reference wells and other culture wells. For a clone to be called positive, the clone needed an FDR below 0.05, an odds ratio above 5, and a productive frequency above 0.1% in at least two of three replicate wells. A clonotype counted as cross-reactive if it showed significant expansion both in the SARS-CoV-2 spike wells and in at least one common cold coronavirus spike condition. Similarity between CDR3 sequences was evaluated in R version 3.6.1 using Levenshtein distances (stringdist) and unrooted phylogenetic trees (ape). The raw public data were reprocessed by TCRdb itself: fastp quality trimming at Q25, MiXCR clonotype calling, in-frame beta chains only. CDR3 protein sequences are deduplicated, and each keeps its most common genes and DNA. Clone size and V and J calls follow TCRdb, not the original study. In all, the sample holds some 18,000 distinct CDR3 sequences, and 58% of those were seen once. The top ten clonotypes cover 6.6% of the sample.

Source: CD4+ T cells from blood, cultured in vitro, taken before SARS-CoV-2 vaccination. The chain is encoded by TRBV28 joined to TRBJ2-3; TRBD2 is a possible D gene, resting on 6 matching bases. The receptor comes from a human donor who had recovered from COVID-19. This receptor has the CDR3 CASSSIGSMLPDTQYF. The nucleotide sequence is given as TGTGCCAGCAGTTCGATCGGGAGCATGCTCCCAGATACGCAGTATTTT.